The clone carrying this TCR beta chain qualifies as medium-sized. Its antigen is currently unknown. The ends were cut back, 5 bases at V and 7 bases at J, with 13 bases in the middle. The length of the CDR3 is 13 residues. Germline V gene data show CDR1 as SGHVS and CDR2 as FQNEAQ. This entry belongs to a study of prognosis after radiotherapy for stage I lung cancer. Study as a whole: Concurrently with stereotactic body radiotherapy, no other therapy was received by any patient. Study-wide points: Compared with a median of 10,088 beforehand, unique TCR clone counts dropped to about 7,000 after stereotactic body radiation therapy. There was no determination made of whether the expanded TCR clones were tumor-specific.

It was by two-round multiplex PCR that TCR beta CDR3 was amplified from genomic DNA. First-round PCR amplification was performed with primers specific to each TRBV and TRBJ gene. Each CDR3 protein gets one entry after TCRdb re-called the multiplex PCR reads with MiXCR. The sample yields some 15,000 distinct CDR3 sequences, under 55% seen once. This chain joins TRBV7-8 and TRBJ2-3; D is undetermined. The clonotype originates from a donor over 45 with non-small cell lung cancer. This sample comprised PBMCs, obtained before or after stereotactic body radiation therapy (not recorded which). CDR3 sequence reads: CASSRPGPNTQYF. CDR3 coding DNA: TGTGCCAGCAGCCGGCCCGGACCCAATACGCAGTATTTT.